The present T cell receptor (beta chain) was sequenced within a study of T cell responses to AZD1222 COVID-19 vaccine (dated by TCRdb to about 2021). Broadly, across the study: AZD1222 recipients with second doses at about 4 weeks or about 12 weeks were pooled, because spike-specific TCR depth and breadth did not differ between schedules. A total of 233 trial participants underwent TCR sequencing, of whom around 200 received two doses of AZD1222 and 26 received two doses of the MenACWY control vaccine. Trial participants were enrolled into age subgroups of 18-55, 56-69 and 70-plus years, which contained around 150, 29 and 61 TCR-sequenced participants, respectively. Study-wide conclusions, independent of this receptor: Only a handful of AZD1222 recipients were SARS-CoV-2 seropositive at baseline, limiting conclusions about previously exposed vaccinees. CD4 TCRs associated with the vaccine covered the entire spike protein, and the dominant responses were in regions 160-218 and 743-854. After two AZD1222 doses, spike-specific TCR breadth and depth were significantly higher than at day 0 and than in MenACWY recipients. Because no day 14 peak-response samples were available, the repertoires could be characterized only after the peak T cell response. Nearly half of unique spike-specific TCRs reportedly recognized epitopes outside regions mutated in the B.1.351 and B.1.1.7 variants. In the small 56-69-year group, the increase in depth fell short of significance, most likely because of low power. Participants were mostly white British, with more females than males. The authors suggested clonal diversity may have been underestimated.

What the time point label conveys for this sample: baseline before first vaccination. The vaccinee samples were drawn from two UK trials, COV001 and COV002, one of which was a single-blind randomized controlled phase 2/3 trial testing AZD1222 (ChAdOx1 nCoV-19) in healthy adults. Trial participant PBMC samples were collected at day 0 and day 28 after the second dose for TCRbeta chain sequencing. The CDR3, cysteine through phenylalanine, is 14 amino acids long. The kept DNA is CDR3 alone, 42 bases in frame from the first base. CDR1 and CDR2 (LGHDT, YNNKEL) derive from the germline V gene (reference sequence). Cut back by 5 bases and 4 bases, the V and J ends lie 13 bases apart. Turning to this clone: No cognate antigen has been identified for it. Base qualities are not provided; no much larger clone lies one nucleotide away.

The CDR3 regions of human TCRbeta chains were analyzed by immunosequencing. In the source study's methods: Repertoire TCRs were matched against a reference library of SARS-CoV-2-specific TCRs generated with the MIRA antigen-specificity platform. Breadth was defined as the fraction of unique TCRs that were SARS-CoV-2-associated, and depth was defined as the fraction of total T cells that were SARS-CoV-2-associated. Using the MIRA data, each spike-specific TCR was assigned both to the spike region to which the TCR was reactive and to a CD4 or CD8 class. Log10-transformed breadth and depth values were compared by one-way ANOVA with Sidak's multiple comparisons tests. TCRdb took over this immuneACCESS table, retaining in-frame rearrangements with V and J assigned. Such tables are incomplete; in checked studies, under half of the missing clones stem from an unresolved V gene, and the remainder is unexplained. Clone size and V and J calls were adopted from that table, with D and trimming inferred from the DNA. This sample lists about 140,000 clones; more than 80% were detected once. The ten largest account for roughly 1.7% of the sample.

The origin of this receptor is an adult in good health. The sample consisted of peripheral blood, taken on day 0 of AZD1222 vaccination. The rearranged chain carries TRBV3-1 (or the pseudogene TRBV3-2) and TRBJ2-3; TRBD2 is perhaps the D gene, given 6 matching bases. The DNA sequence reads TGTGCCAGCAGCTATTCCGGACTATCAGATACGCAGTATTTT. It codes for CASSYSGLSDTQYF.